These 6 T cell receptor beta chains share one sample of origin, sequenced in a study of Graves' ophthalmopathy and Graves' hyperthyroidism. Using RNA transcripts, the TCR beta CDR3 regions were amplified. An opening RT-PCR round employed HTBI primers and preceded a second-round multiplex PCR. TCRdb re-called the multiplex PCR reads with MiXCR, one entry per CDR3 protein. The profile shows roughly 500,000 distinct CDR3 sequences, approximately 14% of them singletons. Sequencing input: blood. These receptors were taken from a woman in her twenties or thirties with Graves' ophthalmopathy.

This chain uses TRBV6-5 with TRBJ2-7; 9 bases match TRBD1. After removal of 2 bases from V and 2 bases from J, the junction contained 4 bases not matched to a gene. CDR3 length equals 15 residues. Germline V gene sequence: CDR1 MNHEY, CDR2 SVGAGI. The CDR3: CASSYAGQGTYEQYF. CDR3 in DNA: TGTGCCAGCAGTTACGCGGGACAGGGAACCTACGAGCAGTACTTC.

In this sample, this clonotype turned up many times. The chain joins TRBV15 to TRBJ1-5; D call uncertain. Germline CDR1 is LNHNV and CDR2 is YYDKDF (reference sequence). The V end lost 0 bases, the J end lost 4 bases, and 7 bases lay between the germline ends. This CDR3 spans 14 amino acids. CDR3 DNA sequence: TGTGCCACCAGCAGAGATACCAGTAATCAGCCCCAGCATTTT. Translation gives CATSRDTSNQPQHF.

There are a few counts of this clonotype. At one of its ends the junction is not consistent with the germline gene, which may arise from a read error. The chain carries TRBV6-4 and TRBJ2-3; D gene ambiguous. This CDR3 is 15 amino acids long. The germline gives CDR1 MRHNA, CDR2 SNTAGT. In nucleotides, the CDR3 is TGTGCCAGCAGTGACTCTAGCCGTAGCACAGATACGCGGTATTTT. Encoded protein: CASSDSSRSTDTRYF.

This clonotype was observed a single time. The J gene is TRBJ2-5, the V gene TRBV12-3 or TRBV12-4; D call uncertain. The CDR3 sequence is 16 residues long. Trimming pared 7 bases from V and 3 bases from J, leaving 21 bases between. Here the CDR3 reads CASTQSRGLPKETQYF. CDR3 sequence (DNA): TGTGCCAGCACCCAAAGTCGAGGATTACCAAAAGAGACCCAGTACTTC.

This clonotype appeared a few times. The chain links TRBV3-1 to TRBJ2-5; 11 bases match TRBD2. The V segment lost 0 bases and the J segment 5 bases; nucleotides outside the gene matches: 5. The CDR3 has 16 amino acids. The germline gives CDR1 LGHDT, CDR2 YNNKEL (reference sequence). The CDR3 loop is CASSQERLAGRETQYF. In DNA form, the CDR3 reads TGTGCCAGCAGCCAAGAACGACTAGCGGGAAGGGAGACCCAGTACTTC.

This rearrangement joins TRBV30 to TRBJ2-7; the D is unclear. The ends were cut back, 0 bases at V and 5 bases at J, with 8 bases in the middle. CDR3 size: 12 residues. Per germline, CDR1 GTSNPN and CDR2 SVGIG (reference sequence). The CDR3: CAWSVGSDEQYF. CDR3 nucleotides: TGTGCCTGGAGTGTAGGCTCGGACGAGCAGTACTTC. The complete variable domain, with remaining parts taken from reference TRBV30 and TRBJ2-7, reads SQTIHQWPATLVQPVGSPLSLECTVEGTSNPNLYWYRQAAGRGLQLLFYSVGIGQISSEVPQNLSASRPQDRQFILSSKKLLLSDSGFYLCAWSVGSDEQYFGPGTRLTVT.